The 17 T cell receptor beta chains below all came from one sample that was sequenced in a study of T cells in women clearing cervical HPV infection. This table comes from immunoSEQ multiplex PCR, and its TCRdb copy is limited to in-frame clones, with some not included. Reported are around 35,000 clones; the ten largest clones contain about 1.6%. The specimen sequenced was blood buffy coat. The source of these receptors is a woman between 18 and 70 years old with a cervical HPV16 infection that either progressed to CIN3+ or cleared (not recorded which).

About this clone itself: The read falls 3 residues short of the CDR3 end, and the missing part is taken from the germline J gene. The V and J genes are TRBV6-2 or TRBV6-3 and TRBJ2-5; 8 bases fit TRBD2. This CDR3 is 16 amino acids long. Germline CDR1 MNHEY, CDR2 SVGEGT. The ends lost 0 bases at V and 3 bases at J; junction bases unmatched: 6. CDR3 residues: CASSYSPTSGEETQYF. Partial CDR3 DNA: TGTGCCAGCAGTTACTCGCCCACTAGCGGAGAAGAGACC.

CDR3 protein: CASSPGLAVITETQYF. The sequenced CDR3 bases are TGTGCCAGCAGCCCGGGACTAGCGGTAATTACGGAGACC. The chain employs TRBV14 and TRBJ2-5; 11 bases agree with TRBD2. The observed sequence ends 3 residues before the CDR3 terminus, with the missing tail filled in from the germline J gene. Germline lookup yields CDR1 SGHDN and CDR2 FVKESK. There are 16 residues in the CDR3. V was clipped by 4 bases and J by 5 bases; unmatched bases: 9.

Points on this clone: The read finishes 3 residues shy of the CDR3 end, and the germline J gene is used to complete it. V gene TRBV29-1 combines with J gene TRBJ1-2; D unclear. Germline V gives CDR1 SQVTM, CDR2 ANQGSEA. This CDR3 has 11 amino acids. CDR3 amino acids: CSVVLTNLYTF. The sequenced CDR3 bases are TGCAGCGTTGTACTGACAAACCTT. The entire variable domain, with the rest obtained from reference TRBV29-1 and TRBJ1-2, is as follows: SAVISQKPSRDICQRGTSLTIQCQVDSQVTMMFWYRQQPGQSLTLIATANQGSEATYESGFVIDKFPISRPNLTFSTLTVSNMSPEDSSIYLCSVVLTNLYTFGSGTRLTVV.

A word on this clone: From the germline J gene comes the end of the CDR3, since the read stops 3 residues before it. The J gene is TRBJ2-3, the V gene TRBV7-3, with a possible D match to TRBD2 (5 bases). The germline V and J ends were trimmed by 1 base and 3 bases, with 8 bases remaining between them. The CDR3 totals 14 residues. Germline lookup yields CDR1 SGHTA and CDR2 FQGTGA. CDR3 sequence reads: CASSLIGVTDTQYF. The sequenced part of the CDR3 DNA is TGTGCCAGCAGCTTAATCGGGGTGACAGATACG.

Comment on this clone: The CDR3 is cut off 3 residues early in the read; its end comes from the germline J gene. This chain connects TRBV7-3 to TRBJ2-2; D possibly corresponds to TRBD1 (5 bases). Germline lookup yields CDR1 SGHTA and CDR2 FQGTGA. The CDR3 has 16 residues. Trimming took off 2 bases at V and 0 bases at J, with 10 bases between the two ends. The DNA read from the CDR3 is TGTGCCAGCAGCTTAGAAGGGGTGTCGAACACCGGGGAG. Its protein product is CASSLEGVSNTGE. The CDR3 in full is CASSLEGVSNTGELFF.

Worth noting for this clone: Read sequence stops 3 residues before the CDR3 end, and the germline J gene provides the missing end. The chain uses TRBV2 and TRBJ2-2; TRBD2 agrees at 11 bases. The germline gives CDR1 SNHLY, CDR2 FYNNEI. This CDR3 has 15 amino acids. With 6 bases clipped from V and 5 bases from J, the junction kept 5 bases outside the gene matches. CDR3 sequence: CASRLAGGRTGELFF. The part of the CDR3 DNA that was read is TGTGCCAGCAGGCTAGCGGGGGGCCGGACCGGGGAG.

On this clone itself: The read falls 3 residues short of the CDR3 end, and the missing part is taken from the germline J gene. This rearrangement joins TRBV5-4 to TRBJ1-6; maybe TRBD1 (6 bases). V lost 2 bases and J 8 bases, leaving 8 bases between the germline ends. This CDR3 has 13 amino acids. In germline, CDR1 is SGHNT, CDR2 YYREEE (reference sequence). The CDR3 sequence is CASSLYRDSPLHF. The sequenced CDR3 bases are TGTGCCAGCAGCTTATACAGGGATTCACCC. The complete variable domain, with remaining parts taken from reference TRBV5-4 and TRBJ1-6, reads ETGVTQSPTHLIKTRGQQVTLRCSSQSGHNTVSWYQQALGQGPQFIFQYYREEENGRGNFPPRFSGLQFPNYSSELNVNALELDDSALYLCASSLYRDSPLHFGNGTRLTVT.

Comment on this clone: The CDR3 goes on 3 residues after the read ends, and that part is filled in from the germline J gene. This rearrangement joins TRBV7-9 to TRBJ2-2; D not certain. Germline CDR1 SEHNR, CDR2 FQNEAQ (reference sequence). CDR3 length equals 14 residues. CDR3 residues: CASSFGSTNEKLFF. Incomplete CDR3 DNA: TGTGCCAGCAGCTTCGGGTCAACTAATGAAAAG.

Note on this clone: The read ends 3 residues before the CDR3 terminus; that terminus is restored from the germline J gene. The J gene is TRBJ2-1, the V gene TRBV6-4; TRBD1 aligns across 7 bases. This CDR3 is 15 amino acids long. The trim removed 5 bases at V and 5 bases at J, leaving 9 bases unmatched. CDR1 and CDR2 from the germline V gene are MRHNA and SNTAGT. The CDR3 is CASSPNPGQHNEQFF. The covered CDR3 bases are TGTGCCAGCAGTCCTAACCCGGGACAGCACAATGAG.

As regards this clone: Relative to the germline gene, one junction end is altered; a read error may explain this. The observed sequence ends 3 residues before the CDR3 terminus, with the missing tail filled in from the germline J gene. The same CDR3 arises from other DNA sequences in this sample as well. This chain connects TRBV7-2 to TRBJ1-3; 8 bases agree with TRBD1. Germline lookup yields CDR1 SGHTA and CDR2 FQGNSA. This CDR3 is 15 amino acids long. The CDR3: CASSRTTGTGNTIYF. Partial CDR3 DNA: TGTGCCAGCAGTCGCACGACAGGGACAGGAAACACT.

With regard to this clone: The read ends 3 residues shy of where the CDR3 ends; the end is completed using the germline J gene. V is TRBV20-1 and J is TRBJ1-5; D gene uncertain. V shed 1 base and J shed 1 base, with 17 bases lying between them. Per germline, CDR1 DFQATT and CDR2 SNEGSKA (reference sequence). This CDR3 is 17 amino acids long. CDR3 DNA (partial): TGCAGTGCTAGAGGCGCACTCTATCAGGCAAGCAATCAGCCC. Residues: CSARGALYQASNQP. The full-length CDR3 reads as CSARGALYQASNQPQHF.

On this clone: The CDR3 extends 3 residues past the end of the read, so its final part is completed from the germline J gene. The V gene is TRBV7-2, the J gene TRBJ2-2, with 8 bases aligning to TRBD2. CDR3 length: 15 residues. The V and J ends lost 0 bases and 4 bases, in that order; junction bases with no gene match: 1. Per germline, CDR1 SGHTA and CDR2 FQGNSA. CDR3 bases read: TGTGCCAGCAGCTTAGCTCTAGCGGGCACCGGGGAG. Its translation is CASSLALAGTGE. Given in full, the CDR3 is CASSLALAGTGELFF.

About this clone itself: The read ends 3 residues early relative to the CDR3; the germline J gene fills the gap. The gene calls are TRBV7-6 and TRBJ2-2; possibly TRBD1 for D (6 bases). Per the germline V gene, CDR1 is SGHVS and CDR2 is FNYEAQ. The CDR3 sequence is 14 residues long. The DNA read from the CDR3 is TGTGCCAGCAGCAAGGGACAAGGCGGTGAAAAG. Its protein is CASSKGQGGEK. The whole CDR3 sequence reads CASSKGQGGEKLFF.

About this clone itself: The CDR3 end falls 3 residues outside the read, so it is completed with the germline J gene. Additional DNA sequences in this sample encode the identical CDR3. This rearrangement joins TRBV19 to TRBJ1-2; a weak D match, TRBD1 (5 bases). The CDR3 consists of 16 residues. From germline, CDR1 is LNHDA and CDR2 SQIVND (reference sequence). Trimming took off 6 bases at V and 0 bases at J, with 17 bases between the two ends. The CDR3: CASRRITGGANYGYTF. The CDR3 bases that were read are TGTGCCAGTAGAAGGATTACAGGCGGAGCTAACTATGGC.

The CDR3 here is CAAGSPYDYTF. CDR3 DNA (partial): TGTGCCGCAGGGAGCCCCTACGAC. The V gene is TRBV19, the J gene TRBJ1-2; tentative D call: TRBD1 (5 bases). The read ends 3 residues early relative to the CDR3; the germline J gene fills the gap. CDR3 size: 11 residues. The germline gives CDR1 LNHDA, CDR2 SQIVND (reference sequence).

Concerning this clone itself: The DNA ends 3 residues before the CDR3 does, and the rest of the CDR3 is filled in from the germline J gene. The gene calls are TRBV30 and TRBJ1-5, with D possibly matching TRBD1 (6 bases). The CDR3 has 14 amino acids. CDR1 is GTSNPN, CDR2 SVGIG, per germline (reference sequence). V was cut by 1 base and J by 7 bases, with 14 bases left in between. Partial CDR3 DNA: TGTGCCTGGAGTGAGGGGGGGTCTGGGCAGCCC. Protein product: CAWSEGGSGQP. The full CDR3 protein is CAWSEGGSGQPQHF.

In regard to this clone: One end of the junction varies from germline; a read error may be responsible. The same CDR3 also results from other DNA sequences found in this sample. The chain's CDR3 is CASSPQPTEYSGNTIYF. Partial CDR3 DNA: TGTGCCAGCTCACCACAACCGACAGAATACTCTGGAAACACA. This sequence joins TRBV18 and TRBJ1-3; possibly TRBD1 for D (5 bases). The CDR3 extends 3 residues past the end of the read, so its final part is completed from the germline J gene. The CDR3 is 17 amino acids. The germline V gene encodes CDR1 KGHSH and CDR2 LQKENI. The variable domain in full, completed from reference TRBV18 and TRBJ1-3, reads NAGVMQNPRHLVRRRGQEARLRCSPMKGHSHVYWYRQLPEEGLKFMVYLQKENIIDESGMPKERFSAEFPKEGPSILRIQQVVRGDSAAYFCASSPQPTEYSGNTIYFGEGSWLTVV.